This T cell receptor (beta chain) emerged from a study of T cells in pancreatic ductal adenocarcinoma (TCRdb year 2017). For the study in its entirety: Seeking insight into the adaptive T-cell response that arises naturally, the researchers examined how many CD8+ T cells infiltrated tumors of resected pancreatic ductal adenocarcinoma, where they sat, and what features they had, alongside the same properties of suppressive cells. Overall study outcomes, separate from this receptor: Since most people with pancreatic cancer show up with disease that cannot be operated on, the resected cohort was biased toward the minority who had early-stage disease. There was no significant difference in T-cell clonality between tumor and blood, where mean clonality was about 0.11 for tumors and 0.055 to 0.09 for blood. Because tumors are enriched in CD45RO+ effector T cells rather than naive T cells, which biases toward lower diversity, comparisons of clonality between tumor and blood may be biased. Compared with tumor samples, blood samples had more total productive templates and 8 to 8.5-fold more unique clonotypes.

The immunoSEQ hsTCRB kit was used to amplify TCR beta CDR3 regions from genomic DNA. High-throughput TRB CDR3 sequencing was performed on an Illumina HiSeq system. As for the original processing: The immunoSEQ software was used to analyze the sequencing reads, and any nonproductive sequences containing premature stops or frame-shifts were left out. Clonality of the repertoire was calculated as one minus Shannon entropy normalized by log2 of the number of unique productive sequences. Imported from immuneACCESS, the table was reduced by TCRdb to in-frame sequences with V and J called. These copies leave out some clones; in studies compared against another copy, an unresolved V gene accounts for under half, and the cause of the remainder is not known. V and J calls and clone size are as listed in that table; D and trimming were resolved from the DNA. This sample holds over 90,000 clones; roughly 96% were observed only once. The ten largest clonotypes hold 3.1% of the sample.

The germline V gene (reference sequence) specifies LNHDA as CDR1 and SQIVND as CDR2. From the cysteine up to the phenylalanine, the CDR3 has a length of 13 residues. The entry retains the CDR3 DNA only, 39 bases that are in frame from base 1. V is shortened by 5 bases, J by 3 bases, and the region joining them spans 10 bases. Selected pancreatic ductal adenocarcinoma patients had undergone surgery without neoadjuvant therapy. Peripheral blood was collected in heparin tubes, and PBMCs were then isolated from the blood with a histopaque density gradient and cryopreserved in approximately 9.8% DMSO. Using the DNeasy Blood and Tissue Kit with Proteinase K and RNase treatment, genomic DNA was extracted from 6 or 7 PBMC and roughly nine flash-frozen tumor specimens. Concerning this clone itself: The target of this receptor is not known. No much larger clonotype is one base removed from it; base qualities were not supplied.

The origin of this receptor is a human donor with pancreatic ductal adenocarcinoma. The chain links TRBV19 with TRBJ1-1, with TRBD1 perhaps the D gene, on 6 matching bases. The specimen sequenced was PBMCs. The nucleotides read TGTGCCAGTAGTGGCCAGGGGCACACTGAAGCTTTCTTT. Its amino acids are CASSGQGHTEAFF.